This entry lists 13 T cell receptor beta chains sequenced from one sample in a study of cytomegalovirus exposure and HLA in healthy donors. With 60 Vbeta and 13 Jbeta primers, the PCR was carried out. Some clones are missing from TCRdb's copy, which holds only in-frame ones; the method was immunoSEQ multiplex PCR. The table lists some 140,000 clones, 74% of them singletons. Material for sequencing was PBMCs. The receptors were gathered from a young man in good health and CMV-seronegative.

V gene TRBV6-5 combines with J gene TRBJ2-7; perhaps TRBD1 as D (6 bases). This CDR3 is 12 amino acids long. V was cut by 6 bases and J by 2 bases, with 8 bases left in between. The germline CDR1 and CDR2 sequences are MNHEY and SVGAGI. CDR3 DNA: TGTGCCAGCAGGACAGGACCCTACGAGCAGTACTTC. This gives the protein CASRTGPYEQYF.

CDR3 sequence reads: CASSLAGEDNSPLHF. The CDR3 DNA sequence: TGCGCCAGCAGCTTGGCGGGGGAGGACAATTCACCCCTCCACTTT. The V and J genes are TRBV5-1 and TRBJ1-6; possibly TRBD1 for D (5 bases). The V and J ends lost 0 bases and 7 bases respectively, with 11 bases between them. Germline V gene data show CDR1 as SGHRS and CDR2 as YFSETQ. CDR3 length equals 15 residues.

This rearrangement joins TRBV4-3 to TRBJ1-1; tentative D call: TRBD1 (6 bases). Germline-derived CDR1 and CDR2 are LGHNA and YSLEER. The ends were cut back, 6 bases at V and 0 bases at J, with 11 bases in the middle. The CDR3 runs to 14 residues. DNA for the CDR3: TGCGCCAGCAGTCCGGACAGCATGAACACTGAAGCTTTCTTT. Protein: CASSPDSMNTEAFF.

Note on this clone: In the same sample, other DNA sequences code for this CDR3. The chain uses TRBV29-1 and TRBJ1-1, with D possibly being TRBD1 (5 bases). Between the trimmed V and J ends, which lost 4 bases and 4 bases, there was a span of 13 bases. This CDR3 contains 13 residues. Germline assignment: CDR1 SQVTM and CDR2 ANQGSEA. CDR3 protein: CSVGAGGPTEAFF. As DNA, the CDR3 is TGCAGCGTTGGGGCGGGGGGACCCACTGAAGCTTTCTTT.

For the CDR3, the DNA is TGTGCCAATGGGCAGGGTTACACCGGGGAGCTGTTTTTT. Translating gives CANGQGYTGELFF. The chain employs TRBV13 and TRBJ2-2; possibly TRBD1 for D (5 bases). This CDR3 spans 13 amino acids. Germline V lookup: CDR1 PRHDT, CDR2 FYEKMQ (reference sequence). Trimming took 10 bases from V and 3 from J, leaving 12 bases between them.

The V gene is TRBV9, the J gene TRBJ1-1; 10 nucleotides align to TRBD1. CDR3 length: 14 residues. Trimming at V came to 6 bases and at J to 5 bases, leaving 7 bases not matched to a gene. The germline V gene encodes CDR1 SGDLS and CDR2 YYNGEE. The CDR3 nucleotides are TGTGCCAGCAACACCGGACAGGGGGGTACTGAAGCTTTCTTT. Its translation is CASNTGQGGTEAFF.

This clone was observed a handful of times. The same CDR3 also results from other DNA sequences found in this sample. The chain joins TRBV5-4 to TRBJ1-1, with 8 bases fitting TRBD1. The CDR3 length is 15 residues. Germline values: CDR1 SGHNT, CDR2 YYREEE (reference sequence). The V segment lost 2 bases and the J segment 0 bases; nucleotides outside the gene matches: 3. This chain's CDR3 is CASSFGQGLNTEAFF. The CDR3 DNA follows: TGTGCCAGCAGCTTTGGACAGGGCCTGAACACTGAAGCTTTCTTT.

The chain joins TRBV29-1 to TRBJ2-2; 8 bases line up with TRBD1. V shed 5 bases, J shed 0 bases, and the junction held 2 bases outside the gene matches. The CDR3 extends over 14 amino acids. Germline-derived CDR1 and CDR2 are SQVTM and ANQGSEA. CDR3 sequence: CSVQGAANTGELFF. CDR3 nucleotides: TGCAGCGTTCAGGGGGCAGCGAACACCGGGGAGCTGTTTTTT.

The chain uses TRBV6-5 and TRBJ1-4; 10 nucleotides match TRBD1. Germline V CDR1 and CDR2: MNHEY, SVGAGI. After removal of 0 bases from V and 8 bases from J, the junction contained 6 bases not matched to a gene. CDR3 size: 16 residues. CDR3 in amino acids: CASSYSTGTGEEKLFF. For the CDR3, the DNA is TGTGCCAGCAGTTACTCCACCGGGACAGGGGAAGAAAAACTGTTTTTT.

V gene TRBV4-2 combines with J gene TRBJ1-3, with unresolved D. In germline, CDR1 is LGHNA, CDR2 YNFKEQ. The CDR3 loop spans 18 amino acids. The V end was cut by 0 bases, the J end by 2 bases, with 17 bases between. Here the CDR3 reads CASSQEPNPGRPGNTIYF. In nucleotides, the CDR3 is TGTGCCAGCAGCCAAGAACCCAATCCGGGGAGGCCTGGAAACACCATATATTTT.

The chain carries TRBV10-3 and TRBJ2-5; 7 bases match TRBD1. CDR3 size: 13 residues. V lost 3 bases to trimming and J lost 4 bases; unmatched junction nucleotides: 2. Germline-derived CDR1 and CDR2 are ENHRY and SYGVKD. The CDR3 DNA is TGTGCCATCAGTGATGCAGGGGGAGAGACCCAGTACTTC. It encodes CAISDAGGETQYF.

This clone is a singleton in its sample. The CDR3 loop reads CASSYPGELNYGYTF. CDR3 nucleotide sequence: TGTGCCAGCAGTTACCCGGGGGAGTTGAACTATGGCTACACCTTC. The chain is built from TRBV6-6 and TRBJ1-2, with D perhaps TRBD1 (5 bases). The CDR3 contains 15 residues. CDR1 and CDR2 (germline): MNHNY, SVGAGI (reference sequence). The ends were cut back, 2 bases at V and 2 bases at J, with 12 bases in the middle.

The chain employs TRBV27 and TRBJ1-6; 11 nucleotides align to TRBD1. The CDR3 consists of 18 residues. CDR1 is MNHEY, CDR2 SMNVEV, per germline (reference sequence). The V gene end was trimmed by 6 bases and the J gene end by 3 bases; junction bases not matched to a gene: 10. For the CDR3, the DNA is TGTGCCAGCAGAACGGCGACGGGGACAGGGGGCTATAATTCACCCCTCCACTTT. This gives the protein CASRTATGTGGYNSPLHF.